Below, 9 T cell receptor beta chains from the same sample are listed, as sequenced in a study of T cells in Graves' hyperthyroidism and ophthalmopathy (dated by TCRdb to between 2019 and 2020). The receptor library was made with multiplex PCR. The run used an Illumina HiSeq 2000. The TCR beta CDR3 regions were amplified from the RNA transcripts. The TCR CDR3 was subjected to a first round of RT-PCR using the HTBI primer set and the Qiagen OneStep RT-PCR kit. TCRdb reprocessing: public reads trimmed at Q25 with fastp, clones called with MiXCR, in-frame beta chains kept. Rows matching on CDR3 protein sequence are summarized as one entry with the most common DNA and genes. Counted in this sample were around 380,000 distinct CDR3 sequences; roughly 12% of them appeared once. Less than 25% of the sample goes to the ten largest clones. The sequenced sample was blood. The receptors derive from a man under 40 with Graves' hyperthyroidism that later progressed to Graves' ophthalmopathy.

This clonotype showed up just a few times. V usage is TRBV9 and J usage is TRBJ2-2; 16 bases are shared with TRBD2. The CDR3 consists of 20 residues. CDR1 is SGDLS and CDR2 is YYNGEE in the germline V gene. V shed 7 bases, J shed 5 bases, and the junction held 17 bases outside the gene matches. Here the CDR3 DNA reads TGTGCCAGCGTCGCGGACGCCGGGACTAGCGGGGGGGCTATTACCGGGGAGCTGTTTTTT. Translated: CASVADAGTSGGAITGELFF. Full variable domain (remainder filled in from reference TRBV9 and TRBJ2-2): DSGVTQTPKHLITATGQRVTLRCSPRSGDLSVYWYQQSLDQGLQFLIQYYNGEERAKGNILERFSAQQFPDLHSELNLSSLELGDSALYFCASVADAGTSGGAITGELFFGEGSRLTVL.

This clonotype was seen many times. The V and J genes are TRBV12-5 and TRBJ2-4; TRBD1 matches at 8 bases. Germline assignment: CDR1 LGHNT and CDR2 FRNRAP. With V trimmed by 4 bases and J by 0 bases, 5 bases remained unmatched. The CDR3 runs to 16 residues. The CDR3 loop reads CASGSGQVLAKNIQYF. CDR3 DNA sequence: TGTGCTAGTGGTTCGGGACAGGTCCTAGCCAAAAACATTCAGTACTTC.

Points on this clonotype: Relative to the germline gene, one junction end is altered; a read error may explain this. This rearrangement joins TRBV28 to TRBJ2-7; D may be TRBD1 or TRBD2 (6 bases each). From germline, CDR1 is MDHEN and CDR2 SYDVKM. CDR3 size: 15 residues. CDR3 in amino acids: CASSPPGAISHEQYF. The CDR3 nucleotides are TGTGCCAGCAGTCCTCCGGGGGCTATCTCCCACGAGCAGTACTTC.

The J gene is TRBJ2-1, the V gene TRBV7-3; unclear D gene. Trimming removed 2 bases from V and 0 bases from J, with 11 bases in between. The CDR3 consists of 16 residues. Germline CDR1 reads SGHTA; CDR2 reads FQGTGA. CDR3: CASSLDSPSSYNEQFF. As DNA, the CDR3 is TGTGCCAGCAGCTTAGACTCGCCGAGCTCCTACAATGAGCAGTTCTTC.

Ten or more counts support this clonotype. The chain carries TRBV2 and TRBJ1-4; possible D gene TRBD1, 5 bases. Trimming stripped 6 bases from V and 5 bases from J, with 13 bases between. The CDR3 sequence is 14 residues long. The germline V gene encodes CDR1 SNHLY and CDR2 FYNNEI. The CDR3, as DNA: TGTGCCAGCAGACACAGGAGGACGAATGAAAAACTGTTTTTT. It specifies CASRHRRTNEKLFF.

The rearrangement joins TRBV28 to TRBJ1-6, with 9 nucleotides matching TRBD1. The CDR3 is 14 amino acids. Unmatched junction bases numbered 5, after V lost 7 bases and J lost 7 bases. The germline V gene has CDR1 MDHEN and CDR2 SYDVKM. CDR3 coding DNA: TGTGCCAGCATCAACAGGGGGCGGAATTCACCCCTCCACTTT. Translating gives CASINRGRNSPLHF.

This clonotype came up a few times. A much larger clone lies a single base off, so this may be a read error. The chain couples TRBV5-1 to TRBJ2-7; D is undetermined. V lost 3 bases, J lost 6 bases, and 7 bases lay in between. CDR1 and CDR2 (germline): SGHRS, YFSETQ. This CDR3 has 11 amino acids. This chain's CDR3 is CASSSMGEQYF. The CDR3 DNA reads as TGCGCCAGCAGCTCGATGGGCGAGCAGTACTTC.

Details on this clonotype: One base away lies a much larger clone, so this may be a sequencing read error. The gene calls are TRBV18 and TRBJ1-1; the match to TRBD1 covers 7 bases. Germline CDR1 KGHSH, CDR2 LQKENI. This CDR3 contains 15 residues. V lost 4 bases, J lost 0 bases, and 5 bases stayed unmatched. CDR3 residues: CASSHEQGLNTEAFF. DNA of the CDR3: TGTGCCAGCTCACACGAACAGGGGTTGAACACTGAAGCTTTCTTT.

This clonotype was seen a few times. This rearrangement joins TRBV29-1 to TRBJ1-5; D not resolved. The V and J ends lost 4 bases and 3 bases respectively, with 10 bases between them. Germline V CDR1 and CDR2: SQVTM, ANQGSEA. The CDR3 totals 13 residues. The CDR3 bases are TGCAGCGTTGGTTGGACGCTCAATCAGCCCCAGCATTTT. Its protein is CSVGWTLNQPQHF.